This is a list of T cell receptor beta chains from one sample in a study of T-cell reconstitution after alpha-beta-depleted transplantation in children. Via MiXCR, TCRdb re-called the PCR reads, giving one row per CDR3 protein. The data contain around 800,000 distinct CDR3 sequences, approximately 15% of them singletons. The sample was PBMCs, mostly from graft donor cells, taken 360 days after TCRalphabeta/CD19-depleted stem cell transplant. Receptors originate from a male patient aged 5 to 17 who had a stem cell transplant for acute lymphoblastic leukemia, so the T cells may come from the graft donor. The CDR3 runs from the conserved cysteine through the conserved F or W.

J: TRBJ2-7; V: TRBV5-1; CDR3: CASSLILAGYEQYF
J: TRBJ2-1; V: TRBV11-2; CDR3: CASSFRVQMGDEQFF
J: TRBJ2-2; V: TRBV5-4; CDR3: CASSSWITGELFF
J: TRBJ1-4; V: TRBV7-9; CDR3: CASSDGRGIEKLFF
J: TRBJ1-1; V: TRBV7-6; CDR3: CASSSGTRAFF
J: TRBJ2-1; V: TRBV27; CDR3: CASSQAQESYNEQFF
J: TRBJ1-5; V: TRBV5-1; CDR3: CASSLGIAGTGGQPQHF
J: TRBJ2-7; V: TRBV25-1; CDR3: CASSPPGRVAYEQYF
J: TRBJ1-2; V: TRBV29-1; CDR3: CSVDPRFGDNGYTF
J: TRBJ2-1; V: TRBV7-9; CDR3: CASSRGGGSRYNEQFF
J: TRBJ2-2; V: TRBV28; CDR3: CASSLVGAPNYNTGELFF